This T cell receptor (beta chain) was documented in a study of blood T cell repertoires in COVID-19. The CDR3 loop spans 13 amino acids. Germline V gene data show CDR1 as LNHDA and CDR2 as SQIVND (reference sequence). Trimming stripped 6 bases from V and 4 bases from J, with 12 bases between. Residents of over 20 US areas, aged about 18 to 89 years, made up the participants. The assay was immunoSEQ multiplex PCR, and TCRdb's table has in-frame clones only and misses some. In the table there are 60,000 or so clones, roughly 70% of which are singletons. The receptor comes from a woman aged 55-75 years who had been exposed to COVID-19. The sample consisted of PBMCs or T cells enriched from blood (not recorded which). The V call is TRBV19, the J call TRBJ1-1, with unresolved D. CDR3 region: CASSAGRGTEAFF. CDR3 bases: TGTGCCAGTAGCGCCGGACGGGGCACTGAAGCTTTCTTT.